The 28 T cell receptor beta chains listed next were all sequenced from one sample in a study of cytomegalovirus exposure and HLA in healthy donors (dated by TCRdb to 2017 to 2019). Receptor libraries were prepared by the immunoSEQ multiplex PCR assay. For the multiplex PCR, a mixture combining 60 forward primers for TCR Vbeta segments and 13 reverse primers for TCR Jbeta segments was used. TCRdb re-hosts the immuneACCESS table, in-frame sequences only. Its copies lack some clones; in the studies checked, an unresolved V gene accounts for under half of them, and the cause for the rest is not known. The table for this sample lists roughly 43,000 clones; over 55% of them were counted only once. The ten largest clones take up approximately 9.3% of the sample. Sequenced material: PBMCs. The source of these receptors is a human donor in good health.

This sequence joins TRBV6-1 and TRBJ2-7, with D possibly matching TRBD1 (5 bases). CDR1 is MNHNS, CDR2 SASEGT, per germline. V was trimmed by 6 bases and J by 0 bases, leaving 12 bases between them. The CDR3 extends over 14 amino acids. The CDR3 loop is CASRLTVSSYEQYF. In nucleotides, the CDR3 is TGTGCCAGCAGGTTGACAGTAAGCTCCTACGAGCAGTACTTC.

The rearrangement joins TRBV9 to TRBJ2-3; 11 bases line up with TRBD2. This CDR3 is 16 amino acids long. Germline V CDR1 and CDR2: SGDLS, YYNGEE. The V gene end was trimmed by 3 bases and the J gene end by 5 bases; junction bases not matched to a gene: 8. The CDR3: CASSGLTSGAEDTQYF. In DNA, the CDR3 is TGTGCCAGCAGCGGATTGACTAGCGGGGCTGAAGATACGCAGTATTTT.

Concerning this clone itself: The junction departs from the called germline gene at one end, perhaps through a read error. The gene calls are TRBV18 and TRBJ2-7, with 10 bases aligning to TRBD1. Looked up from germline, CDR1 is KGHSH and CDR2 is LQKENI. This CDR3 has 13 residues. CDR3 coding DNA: TGTGCCAGCTCACCACGGGACAGGGGAGTTTCGGGCTTC. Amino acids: CASSPRDRGVSGF.

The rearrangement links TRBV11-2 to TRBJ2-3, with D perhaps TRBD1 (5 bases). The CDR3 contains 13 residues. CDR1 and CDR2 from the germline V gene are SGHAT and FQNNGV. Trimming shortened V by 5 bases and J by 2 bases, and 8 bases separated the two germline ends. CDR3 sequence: CASSLQVTDTQYF. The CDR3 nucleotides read TGTGCCAGCAGCCTACAGGTCACAGATACGCAGTATTTT.

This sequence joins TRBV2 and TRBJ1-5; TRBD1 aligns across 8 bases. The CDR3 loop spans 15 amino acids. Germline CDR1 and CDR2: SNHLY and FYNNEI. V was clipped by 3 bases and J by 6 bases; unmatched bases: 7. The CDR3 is CASSDSGGATQPQHF. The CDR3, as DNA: TGTGCCAGCAGTGATTCAGGGGGCGCAACTCAGCCCCAGCATTTT. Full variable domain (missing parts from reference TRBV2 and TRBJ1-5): EPEVTQTPSHQVTQMGQEVILRCVPISNHLYFYWYRQILGQKVEFLVSFYNNEISEKSEIFDDQFSVERPDGSNFTLKIRSTKLEDSAMYFCASSDSGGATQPQHFGDGTRLSIL.

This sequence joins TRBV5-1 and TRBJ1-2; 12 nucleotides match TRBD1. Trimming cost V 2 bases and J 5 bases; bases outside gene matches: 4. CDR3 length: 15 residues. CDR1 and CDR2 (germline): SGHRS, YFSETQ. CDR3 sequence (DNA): TGCGCCAGCAGCTTAGGGACAGGGGGCGCGTATGGCTACACCTTC. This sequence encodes CASSLGTGGAYGYTF.

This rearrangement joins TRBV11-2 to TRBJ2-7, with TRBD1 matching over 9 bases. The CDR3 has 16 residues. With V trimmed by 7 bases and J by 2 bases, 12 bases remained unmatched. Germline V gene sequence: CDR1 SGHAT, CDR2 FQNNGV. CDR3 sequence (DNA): TGTGCCAGCATCCCACAGGGGGCGGGGTCGCCCTACGAGCAGTACTTC. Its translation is CASIPQGAGSPYEQYF.

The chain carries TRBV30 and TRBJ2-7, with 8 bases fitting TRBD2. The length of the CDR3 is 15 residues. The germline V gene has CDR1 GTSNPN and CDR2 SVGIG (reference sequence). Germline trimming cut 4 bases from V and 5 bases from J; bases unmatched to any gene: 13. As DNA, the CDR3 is TGTGCCTGGACTCGCCGGGGGGGCATCGCCAACGAGCAGTACTTC. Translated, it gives CAWTRRGGIANEQYF.

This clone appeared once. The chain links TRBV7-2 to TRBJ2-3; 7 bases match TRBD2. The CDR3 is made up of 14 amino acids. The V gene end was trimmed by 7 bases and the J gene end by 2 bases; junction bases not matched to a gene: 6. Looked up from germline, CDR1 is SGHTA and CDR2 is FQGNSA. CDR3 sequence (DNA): TGTGCCAGCACTTTGCGGGGGTTCACAGATACGCAGTATTTT. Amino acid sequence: CASTLRGFTDTQYF.

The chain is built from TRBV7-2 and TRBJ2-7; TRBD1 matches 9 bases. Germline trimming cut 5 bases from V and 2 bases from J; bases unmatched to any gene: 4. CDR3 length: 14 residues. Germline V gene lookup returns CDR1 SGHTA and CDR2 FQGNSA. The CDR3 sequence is CASSPGQGPYEQYF. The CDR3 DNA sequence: TGTGCCAGCAGCCCGGGACAGGGCCCCTACGAGCAGTACTTC.

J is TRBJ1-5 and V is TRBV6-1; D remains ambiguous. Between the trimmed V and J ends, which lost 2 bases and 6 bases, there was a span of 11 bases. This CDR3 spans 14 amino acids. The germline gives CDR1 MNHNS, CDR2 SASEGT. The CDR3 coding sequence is TGTGCCAGCAGTGAAAATCACAGAGTTCAGCCCCAGCATTTT. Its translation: CASSENHRVQPQHF.

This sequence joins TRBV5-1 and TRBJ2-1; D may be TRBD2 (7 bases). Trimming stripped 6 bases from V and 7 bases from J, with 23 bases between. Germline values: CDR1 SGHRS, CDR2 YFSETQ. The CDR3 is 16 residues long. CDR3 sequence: CASTLEGRGAWNEQFF. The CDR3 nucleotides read TGCGCCAGCACCCTCGAGGGCCGGGGGGCTTGGAATGAGCAGTTCTTC.

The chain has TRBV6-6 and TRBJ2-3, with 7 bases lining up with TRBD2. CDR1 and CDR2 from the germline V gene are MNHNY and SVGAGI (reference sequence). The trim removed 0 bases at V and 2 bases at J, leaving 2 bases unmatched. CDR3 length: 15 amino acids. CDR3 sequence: CASSYSAGVTDTQYF. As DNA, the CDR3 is TGTGCCAGCAGTTACTCGGCGGGGGTCACAGATACGCAGTATTTT.

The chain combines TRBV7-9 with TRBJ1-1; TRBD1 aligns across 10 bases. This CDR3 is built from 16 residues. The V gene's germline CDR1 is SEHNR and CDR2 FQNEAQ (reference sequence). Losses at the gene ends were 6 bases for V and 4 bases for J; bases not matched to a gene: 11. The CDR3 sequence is CASRPIDRGLFTEAFF. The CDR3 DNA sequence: TGTGCCAGCAGGCCTATCGACAGGGGGCTCTTCACTGAAGCTTTCTTT.

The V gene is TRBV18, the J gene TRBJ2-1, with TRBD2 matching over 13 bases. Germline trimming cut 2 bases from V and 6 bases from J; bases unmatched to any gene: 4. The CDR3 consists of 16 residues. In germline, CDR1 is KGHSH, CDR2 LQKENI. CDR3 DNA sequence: TGTGCCAGCTCACCATCGGGACTAGCGGGGATCAATGAGCAGTTCTTC. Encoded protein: CASSPSGLAGINEQFF.

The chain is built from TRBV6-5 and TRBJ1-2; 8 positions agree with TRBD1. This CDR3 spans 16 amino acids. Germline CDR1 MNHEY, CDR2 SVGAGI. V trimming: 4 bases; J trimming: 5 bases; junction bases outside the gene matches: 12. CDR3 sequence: CASSSFTTGAHYGYTF. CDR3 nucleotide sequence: TGTGCCAGCAGTTCCTTCACGACAGGGGCCCATTATGGCTACACCTTC.

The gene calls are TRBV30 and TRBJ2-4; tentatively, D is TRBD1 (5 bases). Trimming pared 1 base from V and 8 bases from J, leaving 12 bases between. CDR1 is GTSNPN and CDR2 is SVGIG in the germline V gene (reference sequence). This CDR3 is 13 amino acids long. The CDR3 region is CAWSAGSWDIQYF. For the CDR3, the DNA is TGTGCCTGGAGTGCAGGGTCGTGGGACATTCAGTACTTC.

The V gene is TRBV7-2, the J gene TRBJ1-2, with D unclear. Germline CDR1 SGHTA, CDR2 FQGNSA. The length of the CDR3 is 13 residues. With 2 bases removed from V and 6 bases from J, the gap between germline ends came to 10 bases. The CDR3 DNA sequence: TGTGCCAGCAGCTTATCGTGGAGTGATGGCTACACCTTC. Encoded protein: CASSLSWSDGYTF. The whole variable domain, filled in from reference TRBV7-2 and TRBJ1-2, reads GAGVSQSPSNKVTEKGKDVELRCDPISGHTALYWYRQSLGQGLEFLIYFQGNSAPDKSGLPSDRFSAERTGGSVSTLTIQRTQQEDSAVYLCASSLSWSDGYTFGSGTRLTVV.

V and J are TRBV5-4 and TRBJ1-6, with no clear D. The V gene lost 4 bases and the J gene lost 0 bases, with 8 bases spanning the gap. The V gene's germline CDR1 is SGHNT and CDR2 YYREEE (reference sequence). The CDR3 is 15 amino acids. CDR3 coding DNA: TGTGCCAGCAGCGTCCGGGACTCCTATAATTCACCCCTCCACTTT. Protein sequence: CASSVRDSYNSPLHF.

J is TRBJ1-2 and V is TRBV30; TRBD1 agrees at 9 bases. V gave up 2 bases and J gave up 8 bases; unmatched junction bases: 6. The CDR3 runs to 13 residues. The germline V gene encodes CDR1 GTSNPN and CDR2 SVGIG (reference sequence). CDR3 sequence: CAWSRDRVRGYTF. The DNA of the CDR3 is TGTGCCTGGAGTCGGGACAGGGTTCGGGGCTACACCTTC.

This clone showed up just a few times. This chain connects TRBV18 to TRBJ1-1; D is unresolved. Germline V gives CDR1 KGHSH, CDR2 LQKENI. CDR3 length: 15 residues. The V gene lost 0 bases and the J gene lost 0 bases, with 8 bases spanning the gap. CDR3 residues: CASSPPPGMNTEAFF. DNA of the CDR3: TGTGCCAGCTCACCACCCCCAGGCATGAACACTGAAGCTTTCTTT.

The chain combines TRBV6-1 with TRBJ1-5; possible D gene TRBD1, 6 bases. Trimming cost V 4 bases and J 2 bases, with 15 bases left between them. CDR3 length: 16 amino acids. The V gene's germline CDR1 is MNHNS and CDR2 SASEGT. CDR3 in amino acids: CASSGYRDGGNQPQHF. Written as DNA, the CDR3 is TGTGCCAGCAGTGGATACAGGGATGGGGGCAATCAGCCCCAGCATTTT.

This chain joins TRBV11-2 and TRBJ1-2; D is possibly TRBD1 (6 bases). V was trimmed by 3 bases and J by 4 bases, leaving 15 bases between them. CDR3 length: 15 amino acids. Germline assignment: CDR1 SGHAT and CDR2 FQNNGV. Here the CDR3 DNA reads TGTGCCAGCAGCTTGGGGGAGGGGGTATCCTATGGCTACACCTTC. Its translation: CASSLGEGVSYGYTF.

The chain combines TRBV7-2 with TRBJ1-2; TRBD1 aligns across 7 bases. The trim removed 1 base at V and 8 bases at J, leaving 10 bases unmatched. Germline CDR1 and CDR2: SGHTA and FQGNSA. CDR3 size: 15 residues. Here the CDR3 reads CASSLDRQGRGGYTF. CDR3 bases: TGTGCCAGCAGCTTAGATCGACAGGGCCGAGGGGGCTACACCTTC.

The CDR3 DNA reads TGTGCCAGCAGCTTATTAGAGGCAACTAATGAAAAACTGTTTTTT. Translating it yields CASSLLEATNEKLFF. This chain connects TRBV7-2 to TRBJ1-4; no clear D. Germline values: CDR1 SGHTA, CDR2 FQGNSA. CDR3 size: 15 residues. V was shortened by 2 bases and J by 0 bases, with 7 bases between the two germline ends.

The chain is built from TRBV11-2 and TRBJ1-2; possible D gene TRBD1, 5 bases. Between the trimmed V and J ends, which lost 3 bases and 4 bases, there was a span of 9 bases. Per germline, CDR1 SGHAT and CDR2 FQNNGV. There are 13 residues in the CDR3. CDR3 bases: TGTGCCAGCAGCTTCGGGGGAGCCTATGGCTACACCTTC. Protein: CASSFGGAYGYTF.

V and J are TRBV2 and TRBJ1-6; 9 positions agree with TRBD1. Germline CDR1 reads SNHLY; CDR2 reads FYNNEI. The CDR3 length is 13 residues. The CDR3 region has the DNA TGTGCAGCCAGAGGACAGGGGTATTCACCCCTCCACTTT. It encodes CAARGQGYSPLHF.

CDR3 protein: CASSMTGYGYTF. CDR3 in DNA: TGTGCCAGCAGCATGACAGGGTATGGCTACACCTTC. This chain uses TRBV7-2 with TRBJ1-2; 7 bases fit TRBD1. Germline CDR1 is SGHTA and CDR2 is FQGNSA. CDR3 length equals 12 residues. The V and J ends lost 5 bases and 5 bases, in that order; junction bases with no gene match: 2. Filled out from reference TRBV7-2 and TRBJ1-2, the complete variable domain reads GAGVSQSPSNKVTEKGKDVELRCDPISGHTALYWYRQSLGQGLEFLIYFQGNSAPDKSGLPSDRFSAERTGGSVSTLTIQRTQQEDSAVYLCASSMTGYGYTFGSGTRLTVV.